This passage covers 29 T cell receptor beta chains from one sample sequenced in a study of cytomegalovirus exposure and HLA in healthy donors. Generated by immunoSEQ multiplex PCR, the TCRdb table keeps only in-frame clones and is missing some. Of 50,000 to 65,000 clones detected, approximately 89% appear once; the ten largest clones hold 8.4%. The specimen sequenced was PBMCs. Receptor source: a woman between 18 and 29 years old in good health and CMV-seropositive.

The chain has TRBV4-3 and TRBJ2-7, with TRBD2 as a possible D gene (6 bases). The CDR3 contains 15 residues. Trimming stripped 5 bases from V and 4 bases from J, with 18 bases between. From germline, CDR1 is LGHNA and CDR2 YSLEER. The CDR3, as DNA: TGCGCCAGCAGCGTAGAGACTAGGACCCAGTACGAGCAGTACTTC. Translated, it gives CASSVETRTQYEQYF.

The J gene is TRBJ2-7, the V gene TRBV7-2, with 7 positions matching TRBD1. The trim removed 4 bases at V and 3 bases at J, leaving 6 bases unmatched. CDR3 length: 14 residues. Looked up from germline, CDR1 is SGHTA and CDR2 is FQGNSA. This CDR3 reads CASSSQGNDYEQYF. In nucleotides, the CDR3 is TGTGCCAGCAGCTCACAGGGGAATGACTACGAGCAGTACTTC.

This chain joins TRBV4-3 and TRBJ1-1, with 7 bases that match TRBD1. The V and J ends lost 4 bases and 1 base, in that order; junction bases with no gene match: 12. Germline loops: CDR1 LGHNA, CDR2 YSLEER. The CDR3 is made up of 17 amino acids. CDR3 nucleotides: TGCGCCAGCAGCCCCCGGGACAGTGCAAACCAGAACACTGAAGCTTTCTTT. This translates into CASSPRDSANQNTEAFF.

The gene calls are TRBV9 and TRBJ2-7, with 8 bases fitting TRBD2. CDR3 length: 17 amino acids. The V gene end was trimmed by 4 bases and the J gene end by 3 bases; junction bases not matched to a gene: 15. The germline gives CDR1 SGDLS, CDR2 YYNGEE. The chain's CDR3 is CASSPRGGGTRNYEQYF. The CDR3 DNA follows: TGTGCCAGCAGCCCACGGGGGGGTGGGACTAGGAACTACGAGCAGTACTTC.

V is TRBV30 and J is TRBJ2-5; possible D gene TRBD2, 6 bases. V dropped 2 bases and J dropped 2 bases, with 9 bases sitting between them. The length of the CDR3 is 13 residues. Germline V CDR1 and CDR2: GTSNPN, SVGIG (reference sequence). This CDR3 reads CAWSSGVQETQYF. CDR3 coding DNA: TGTGCCTGGAGTTCGGGGGTTCAAGAGACCCAGTACTTC. The complete variable domain, with remaining parts taken from reference TRBV30 and TRBJ2-5, reads SQTIHQWPATLVQPVGSPLSLECTVEGTSNPNLYWYRQAAGRGLQLLFYSVGIGQISSEVPQNLSASRPQDRQFILSSKKLLLSDSGFYLCAWSSGVQETQYFGPGTRLLVL.

This clone was seen a handful of times. The chain combines TRBV13 with TRBJ1-6, with D perhaps TRBD1 (6 bases). The CDR3 runs 15 residues. Germline-derived CDR1 and CDR2 are PRHDT and FYEKMQ (reference sequence). Trimming removed 2 bases from V and 9 bases from J, with 14 bases in between. DNA for the CDR3: TGTGCCAGCAGCTTATCAGGGGCAAAGGGTTCACCCCTCCACTTT. Protein product: CASSLSGAKGSPLHF.

This clone has just a few counts. This chain connects TRBV4-1 to TRBJ1-6, with TRBD1 identical over 7 bases. This CDR3 region has 15 residues. V lost 1 base and J lost 5; bases outside the gene matches: 2. CDR1 is MGHRA, CDR2 YSYEKL, per germline. The CDR3: CASSQGQGDNSPLHF. In DNA form, the CDR3 reads TGCGCCAGCAGCCAAGGACAGGGTGATAATTCACCCCTCCACTTT.

The chain recombines TRBV5-1 with TRBJ2-1, with 12 bases that match TRBD1. The CDR3 is 19 amino acids. CDR1 SGHRS and CDR2 YFSETQ come from the germline V gene. Trimming removed 0 bases from V and 5 bases from J; junction bases left unmatched: 12. CDR3 DNA: TGCGCCAGCAGCTTGGCGGGACAGGGGGCGCTTAAGTCGAACAATGAGCAGTTCTTC. The encoded protein is CASSLAGQGALKSNNEQFF.

The rearrangement joins TRBV28 to TRBJ1-2; unclear D gene. CDR1 and CDR2 (germline): MDHEN, SYDVKM. The CDR3 is 12 residues long. Between the trimmed V and J ends, which lost 4 bases and 2 bases, there was a span of 5 bases. DNA for the CDR3: TGTGCCAGCAGTTCTAACAACTATGGCTACACCTTC. This codes for CASSSNNYGYTF.

The V gene is TRBV27, the J gene TRBJ1-6, with D perhaps TRBD1 (5 bases). V was clipped by 7 bases and J by 7 bases, with 11 bases between them. CDR3 length equals 13 residues. Germline assignment: CDR1 MNHEY and CDR2 SMNVEV (reference sequence). The CDR3 DNA is TGTGCCAGCACTCCAGGGCCCAATTCACCCCTCCACTTT. Translating gives CASTPGPNSPLHF.

The chain recombines TRBV9 with TRBJ1-5, with a possible D match to TRBD1 (5 bases). Looked up from germline, CDR1 is SGDLS and CDR2 is YYNGEE. The CDR3 is made up of 14 amino acids. Trimming pared 4 bases from V and 7 bases from J, leaving 15 bases between. CDR3 bases: TGTGCCAGCAGCTCCAGCGCGGGACCCCAGCCCCAGCATTTT. It encodes CASSSSAGPQPQHF.

The chain links TRBV4-1 to TRBJ1-2; unclear D gene. The CDR3 is 14 residues long. Germline lookup yields CDR1 MGHRA and CDR2 YSYEKL. V shed 1 base and J shed 7 bases, with 13 bases lying between them. The CDR3 spells CASSQVPERAGYTF. CDR3 coding DNA: TGCGCCAGCAGCCAAGTCCCGGAGAGGGCTGGCTACACCTTC.

The V and J genes are TRBV11-2 and TRBJ2-1; TRBD2 might be the D (6 bases). The CDR3 loop spans 16 amino acids. V was shortened by 1 base and J by 3 bases, with 13 bases between the two germline ends. Germline V gene data show CDR1 as SGHAT and CDR2 as FQNNGV. The CDR3 DNA reads TGTGCCAGCAGCTTAGGTCCGGGGGTGGTCTACAATGAGCAGTTCTTC. Protein: CASSLGPGVVYNEQFF.

The rearrangement uses TRBV28 and TRBJ2-5; 8 positions match TRBD2. Looked up from germline, CDR1 is MDHEN and CDR2 is SYDVKM. The CDR3 has 15 amino acids. The J segment lost 5 bases and the V segment lost 7 bases, leaving 12 bases of the junction unmatched. The CDR3 region has the DNA TGTGCCAGCACCACACCTAGCGGGCGGGAGGAGACCCAGTACTTC. Its translation: CASTTPSGREETQYF. Complete variable domain (other parts from reference TRBV28 and TRBJ2-5): DVKVTQSSRYLVKRTGEKVFLECVQDMDHENMFWYRQDPGLGLRLIYFSYDVKMKEKGDIPEGYSVSREKKERFSLILESASTNQTSMYLCASTTPSGREETQYFGPGTRLLVL.

This chain uses TRBV6-1 with TRBJ2-2, with D perhaps matching TRBD2 (5 bases). Trimming removed 4 bases from V and 2 bases from J, with 11 bases in between. The CDR3 sequence is 15 residues long. CDR1 and CDR2 from the germline V gene are MNHNS and SASEGT. The CDR3 region has the DNA TGTGCCAGCAGTGTCGGGATTTCTAACACCGGGGAGCTGTTTTTT. This encodes CASSVGISNTGELFF.

This clone is a singleton in its sample. The CDR3 DNA is TGCGCCAGCAGCCAAGATCTACAGGTTGCGTTCTCCTACGAGCAGTACTTC. This codes for CASSQDLQVAFSYEQYF. This sequence joins TRBV4-1 and TRBJ2-7, with D possibly matching TRBD1 (5 bases). Germline-derived CDR1 and CDR2 are MGHRA and YSYEKL. This CDR3 region has 17 residues. V lost 0 bases, J lost 0 bases, and 15 bases lay in between.

J is TRBJ1-2 and V is TRBV29-1; a possible D gene is TRBD1 (6 bases). Germline values: CDR1 SQVTM, CDR2 ANQGSEA. CDR3 length: 15 amino acids. Trimming cost V 2 bases and J 1 base, with 14 bases left between them. CDR3 sequence (DNA): TGCAGCGTTGAACGAGCAGGGGAGCGTAACTATGGCTACACCTTC. This codes for CSVERAGERNYGYTF.

This chain links TRBV5-1 with TRBJ2-7, with D possibly being TRBD1 (6 bases). Trimming took 0 bases from V and 3 from J, leaving 10 bases between them. CDR3 length equals 14 residues. Germline CDR1 is SGHRS and CDR2 is YFSETQ. CDR3 bases: TGCGCCAGCAGCTTGGATAGGACAGACTACGAGCAGTACTTC. This gives the protein CASSLDRTDYEQYF.

The chain uses TRBV4-3 and TRBJ2-1; 9 bases are shared with TRBD1. From germline, CDR1 is LGHNA and CDR2 YSLEER. The CDR3 sequence is 15 residues long. V shed 5 bases and J 2 bases; nucleotides not matched to a gene: 4. The CDR3 protein is CASSGRTGAYNEQFF. CDR3 DNA: TGCGCCAGCAGCGGGCGGACAGGGGCCTACAATGAGCAGTTCTTC.

J is TRBJ2-3 and V is TRBV4-2; 9 bases are a match to TRBD1. CDR3 length: 16 amino acids. Germline CDR1 is LGHNA and CDR2 is YNFKEQ. V lost 0 bases to trimming and J lost 4 bases; unmatched junction nucleotides: 5. The CDR3 loop reads CASSQDRDRAPDTQYF. DNA for the CDR3: TGTGCCAGCAGCCAAGATAGGGACAGGGCACCAGATACGCAGTATTTT.

V and J are TRBV5-1 and TRBJ2-3; weak D call: TRBD1 (7 bases). CDR3 length: 15 residues. Germline values: CDR1 SGHRS, CDR2 YFSETQ. V was pared by 0 bases and J by 5 bases, with 13 bases between. CDR3 sequence: CASSLDRGGVDTQYF. The CDR3 DNA follows: TGCGCCAGCAGCTTGGACAGGGGAGGCGTAGATACGCAGTATTTT.

In nucleotides, the CDR3 is TGTGCCAGCTCACAGGACAGGGGGCTGTACACCGGGGAGCTGTTTTTT. It translates to CASSQDRGLYTGELFF. The V and J genes are TRBV18 and TRBJ2-2; 11 bases agree with TRBD1. With V trimmed by 4 bases and J by 3 bases, 4 bases remained unmatched. The CDR3 length is 16 residues. Germline lookup yields CDR1 KGHSH and CDR2 LQKENI.

This rearrangement joins TRBV28 to TRBJ1-4; 7 bases agree with TRBD1. CDR3 length equals 14 residues. V dropped 2 bases and J dropped 5; count of bases not matched to a gene: 2. Germline CDR1 MDHEN, CDR2 SYDVKM. CDR3 protein: CASSLAGGNEKLFF. The CDR3 DNA reads as TGTGCCAGCAGTTTAGCAGGGGGGAATGAAAAACTGTTTTTT.

The chain recombines TRBV6-1 with TRBJ1-3; D not certain. Germline lookup yields CDR1 MNHNS and CDR2 SASEGT. V was trimmed by 3 bases and J by 1 base, leaving 7 bases between them. This CDR3 is built from 14 residues. DNA for the CDR3: TGTGCCAGCAGTGACGCGGGATCTGGAAACACCATATATTTT. Its protein is CASSDAGSGNTIYF.

The chain uses TRBV6-5 and TRBJ1-1; D unresolved. Germline lookup yields CDR1 MNHEY and CDR2 SVGAGI. The CDR3 consists of 14 residues. V was pared by 5 bases and J by 5 bases, with 15 bases between. The chain's CDR3 is CASSSQAGMTEAFF. In DNA form, the CDR3 reads TGTGCCAGCAGTAGTCAGGCAGGAATGACTGAAGCTTTCTTT.

This chain connects TRBV11-1 to TRBJ2-5; TRBD1 is a possible D gene (5 bases). CDR3 length: 13 amino acids. CDR1 and CDR2 from the germline V gene are SGHAT and FQDESV (reference sequence). V shed 5 bases and J shed 7 bases, with 14 bases lying between them. The CDR3 protein is CASSTGHPGTQYF. The CDR3 DNA reads TGTGCCAGCAGCACCGGACACCCAGGGACCCAGTACTTC.

The J gene is TRBJ2-5, the V gene TRBV19; 7 bases map to TRBD1. The V gene's germline CDR1 is LNHDA and CDR2 SQIVND (reference sequence). CDR3 length: 13 amino acids. Trimming removed 6 bases from V and 2 bases from J; junction bases left unmatched: 3. The CDR3 region is CASSVQGQETQYF. For the CDR3, the DNA is TGTGCCAGTAGCGTACAGGGGCAAGAGACCCAGTACTTC.

J is TRBJ1-5 and V is TRBV5-6, with 8 bases that match TRBD1. Germline CDR1 reads SGHDT; CDR2 reads YYEEEE. The V gene end was trimmed by 4 bases and the J gene end by 7 bases; junction bases not matched to a gene: 10. The CDR3 consists of 15 residues. CDR3 in DNA: TGTGCCAGCAGCCTTGTGGGACAGGCGTCCCAGCCCCAGCATTTT. Its translation: CASSLVGQASQPQHF.

CDR3 sequence: CASSPDISNQPQHF. CDR3 DNA: TGTGCCAGCAGCCCAGACATTAGCAATCAGCCCCAGCATTTT. The chain couples TRBV7-2 to TRBJ1-5; D uncertain. The CDR3 sequence is 14 residues long. The germline V and J ends were trimmed by 5 bases and 0 bases, with 8 bases remaining between them. CDR1 and CDR2 (germline): SGHTA, FQGNSA.